One sample yielded the 10 T cell receptor beta chains listed below, sequenced in a study of T cells after yellow fever vaccination. TCRdb processed the 5' RACE reads anew with MiXCR; each CDR3 protein has one entry. This sample has hundreds of thousands of distinct CDR3 sequences, with over 15% found just once. This material consisted of PBMCs, taken 15 days after the yellow fever booster vaccination. The receptors originated from a man aged 25 to 40 who received the YFV17D yellow fever vaccine.

J is TRBJ2-7 and V is TRBV6-2 or TRBV6-3; TRBD2 aligns across 10 bases. The J segment lost 5 bases and the V segment lost 8 bases, leaving 12 bases of the junction unmatched. The CDR3 sequence is 15 residues long. The V gene's germline CDR1 is MNHEY and CDR2 SVGEGT. The CDR3 DNA reads as TGTGCCAGCGGACTAGCGGACCCTGGTAGCGACGAGCAGTACTTC. Protein: CASGLADPGSDEQYF.

J is TRBJ2-5 and V is TRBV7-2; TRBD1 or TRBD2 may be the D gene (9 bases each). CDR3 length equals 17 residues. Germline CDR1 reads SGHTA; CDR2 reads FQGNSA. V shed 5 bases and J shed 2 bases, with 21 bases lying between them. CDR3 bases: TGTGCCAGCAGCCGCCCACCTAGCGGGACAGGGCAAGAGACCCAGTACTTC. Translated: CASSRPPSGTGQETQYF. The complete variable domain, with remaining parts taken from reference TRBV7-2 and TRBJ2-5, reads GAGVSQSPSNKVTEKGKDVELRCDPISGHTALYWYRQSLGQGLEFLIYFQGNSAPDKSGLPSDRFSAERTGGSVSTLTIQRTQQEDSAVYLCASSRPPSGTGQETQYFGPGTRLLVL.

This clonotype was seen only a few times. V gene TRBV3-1 combines with J gene TRBJ2-3, with 7 bases that match TRBD2. V lost 4 bases to trimming and J lost 2 bases; unmatched junction nucleotides: 9. The germline CDR1 and CDR2 sequences are LGHDT and YNNKEL (reference sequence). This CDR3 is built from 16 residues. CDR3 bases: TGTGCCAGCAGCCCCCGGGGTAGCGGGCTCACAGATACGCAGTATTTT. Residues: CASSPRGSGLTDTQYF.

The rearrangement joins TRBV7-9 to TRBJ2-7; D unresolved. V lost 5 bases and J 6 bases, leaving 8 bases between the germline ends. Germline loops: CDR1 SEHNR, CDR2 FQNEAQ (reference sequence). The CDR3 has 11 residues. The CDR3 loop reads CASSPYGEQYF. Written as DNA, the CDR3 is TGTGCCAGCAGCCCGTATGGCGAGCAGTACTTC. The variable domain in full, completed from reference TRBV7-9 and TRBJ2-7, reads DTGVSQNPRHKITKRGQNVTFRCDPISEHNRLYWYRQTLGQGPEFLTYFQNEAQLEKSRLLSDRFSAERPKGSFSTLEIQRTEQGDSAMYLCASSPYGEQYFGPGTRLTVT.

This chain connects TRBV20-1 to TRBJ2-1; D is perhaps TRBD2 (6 bases). CDR1 is DFQATT and CDR2 is SNEGSKA in the germline V gene (reference sequence). Trimming took off 1 base at V and 0 bases at J, with 7 bases between the two ends. The CDR3 extends over 14 amino acids. The CDR3 protein is CSARGGASYNEQFF. The CDR3 DNA follows: TGCAGTGCTAGAGGCGGGGCCTCCTACAATGAGCAGTTCTTC.

The table lists this clonotype with a few counts. The chain recombines TRBV11-2 with TRBJ2-3; a weak D match, TRBD1 (6 bases). This CDR3 has 15 amino acids. Per the germline V gene, CDR1 is SGHAT and CDR2 is FQNNGV. V was shortened by 5 bases and J by 4 bases, with 16 bases between the two germline ends. This CDR3 is CASSDRGKGADTQYF. DNA of the CDR3: TGTGCCAGCAGCGACCGGGGAAAGGGGGCAGATACGCAGTATTTT.

The rearrangement joins TRBV7-6 to TRBJ2-7, with a possible D match to TRBD1 (6 bases). Trimming shortened V by 5 bases and J by 1 base, and 15 bases separated the two germline ends. Germline CDR1 and CDR2: SGHVS and FNYEAQ. CDR3 length: 15 residues. CDR3: CASSHAGGRSYEQYF. For the CDR3, the DNA is TGTGCCAGCAGCCACGCTGGGGGCAGGTCCTACGAGCAGTACTTC.

The V and J genes are TRBV20-1 and TRBJ2-1; TRBD1 matches 8 bases. The CDR3 is 14 amino acids. The junction had 6 bases not matched to a gene; V was cut back by 2 bases and J by 6 bases. The germline gives CDR1 DFQATT, CDR2 SNEGSKA (reference sequence). The CDR3 loop is CSARLGTGFNEQFF. The DNA for the CDR3 is TGCAGTGCTAGACTCGGGACAGGCTTCAATGAGCAGTTCTTC.

A few counts support this clonotype. The V gene is TRBV20-1, the J gene TRBJ2-7; no clear D gene. Germline lookup yields CDR1 DFQATT and CDR2 SNEGSKA (reference sequence). Trimming took 5 bases from V and 3 from J, leaving 14 bases between them. This CDR3 is built from 13 residues. DNA of the CDR3: TGCAGTGCTTCACGTTCCACCCACTACGAGCAGTACTTC. It translates to CSASRSTHYEQYF.

The chain uses TRBV7-2 and TRBJ1-4; unclear D gene. Germline CDR1 SGHTA, CDR2 FQGNSA. CDR3 size: 13 residues. V was clipped by 6 bases and J by 0 bases, with 5 bases between them. The CDR3, as DNA: TGTGCCAGCAGTTACTCAACTAATGAAAAACTGTTTTTT. It encodes CASSYSTNEKLFF.